The 14 T cell receptor beta chains presented below share a single source sample, sequenced in a study of T cell responses to AZD1222 COVID-19 vaccine. Measured with immunoSEQ multiplex PCR; TCRdb has only the in-frame clones, and not every one. The sample includes approximately 99,000 clones, around 90% of them seen just once. The sample consisted of peripheral blood, taken on day 0 of MenACWY control vaccination. These receptors were taken from an adult in good health.

This clone occurred once. CDR3 loop: CASSLGQGFGGNTEAFF. CDR3 DNA: TGTGCCAGCAGTTTAGGGCAGGGGTTTGGGGGGAACACTGAAGCTTTCTTT. This sequence joins TRBV27 and TRBJ1-1; weak D call: TRBD1 (6 bases). The V gene's germline CDR1 is MNHEY and CDR2 SMNVEV (reference sequence). CDR3 length: 17 amino acids. V lost 2 bases and J 1 base, leaving 17 bases between the germline ends.

The V call is TRBV27, the J call TRBJ1-4, with 7 bases lining up with TRBD1. There are 17 residues in the CDR3. The J segment lost 6 bases and the V segment lost 1 base, leaving 11 bases of the junction unmatched. Germline CDR1 and CDR2: MNHEY and SMNVEV (reference sequence). In DNA form, the CDR3 reads TGTGCCAGCAGTTTATATGGAACAGGGGTTATTGATGAAAAACTGTTTTTT. Its translation is CASSLYGTGVIDEKLFF. Using reference TRBV27 and TRBJ1-4 for the parts outside the CDR3, the full variable domain is EAQVTQNPRYLITVTGKKLTVTCSQNMNHEYMSWYRQDPGLGLRQIYYSMNVEVTDKGDVPEGYKVSRKEKRNFPLILESPSPNQTSLYFCASSLYGTGVIDEKLFFGSGTQLSVL.

The CDR3 DNA reads as TGTGCCATCAGTGACAGGGACGACTACGAGCAGTACTTC. It is translated as CAISDRDDYEQYF. The rearrangement uses TRBV10-3 and TRBJ2-7; D tentatively fits TRBD1 or TRBD2 (5 bases each). V lost 3 bases and J 3 bases, leaving 9 bases between the germline ends. Germline V gene sequence: CDR1 ENHRY, CDR2 SYGVKD. The CDR3 is 13 residues long.

This chain uses TRBV27 with TRBJ2-7; D unclear. Germline V lookup: CDR1 MNHEY, CDR2 SMNVEV (reference sequence). CDR3 length: 14 residues. Trimming cost V 3 bases and J 3 bases, with 12 bases left between them. CDR3 in amino acids: CASSLASYGYEQYF. The CDR3 bases are TGTGCCAGCAGTTTGGCCAGTTACGGCTACGAGCAGTACTTC.

Within the sample, this clone is medium-sized. The V gene is TRBV27, the J gene TRBJ2-7; 12 positions agree with TRBD2. Germline CDR1 is MNHEY and CDR2 is SMNVEV (reference sequence). Trimming took 8 bases from V and 0 from J; bases not matched to a gene: 8. This CDR3 comprises 16 residues. The CDR3 loop is CASSALAGGYSYEQYF. DNA for the CDR3: TGTGCCAGCTCGGCCCTAGCGGGGGGGTACTCCTACGAGCAGTACTTC.

The chain has TRBV5-6 and TRBJ2-1; TRBD1 matches at 8 bases. The CDR3 has 15 amino acids. V lost 5 bases to trimming and J lost 3 bases; unmatched junction nucleotides: 7. Germline V CDR1 and CDR2: SGHDT, YYEEEE. The CDR3 reads CASSPQGVRYNEQFF. CDR3 sequence (DNA): TGTGCCAGCAGTCCACAGGGGGTTCGCTACAATGAGCAGTTCTTC.

The genes are TRBV9 and TRBJ1-6; 9 nucleotides align to TRBD1. J was trimmed by 8 bases and V by 2 bases; bases with no gene match: 5. In germline, CDR1 is SGDLS, CDR2 YYNGEE. CDR3 length equals 15 residues. The CDR3 region has the DNA TGTGCCAGCAGCGTTACCACAGGGGGCGATTCACCCCTCCACTTT. It codes for CASSVTTGGDSPLHF.

The chain recombines TRBV7-9 with TRBJ1-1, with 9 bases matching TRBD1. The germline CDR1 and CDR2 sequences are SEHNR and FQNEAQ (reference sequence). With V trimmed by 4 bases and J by 6 bases, 9 bases remained unmatched. This CDR3 is built from 15 residues. The CDR3 coding sequence is TGTGCCAGCAGCTCCCCCCCACAGGGGGCATCTGAAGCTTTCTTT. Its protein product is CASSSPPQGASEAFF.

The rearrangement uses TRBV6-5 and TRBJ2-7, with a possible D match to TRBD1 (6 bases). Germline V gene lookup returns CDR1 MNHEY and CDR2 SVGAGI. This CDR3 region has 16 residues. Between the trimmed V and J ends, which lost 0 bases and 6 bases, there was a span of 18 bases. In nucleotides, the CDR3 is TGTGCCAGCAGTTACTCGGGTCACAGGGCCCTCCGCGAGCAGTACTTC. Encoded protein: CASSYSGHRALREQYF.

This rearrangement joins TRBV9 to TRBJ2-1, with 8 bases fitting TRBD2. Germline V gene data show CDR1 as SGDLS and CDR2 as YYNGEE. The ends lost 0 bases at V and 6 bases at J; junction bases unmatched: 11. The CDR3 runs to 17 residues. DNA of the CDR3: TGTGCCAGCAGCGTAGTAACATACGGGACTAGTGGCAATGAGCAGTTCTTC. Amino acid sequence: CASSVVTYGTSGNEQFF.

The chain combines TRBV4-2 with TRBJ1-6, with 7 nucleotides matching TRBD1. CDR1 is LGHNA, CDR2 YNFKEQ, per germline. Trimming took 4 bases from V and 0 from J; bases not matched to a gene: 3. The CDR3 extends over 16 amino acids. The CDR3 loop reads CASSPDRSSYNSPLHF. The CDR3 nucleotides read TGTGCCAGCAGCCCGGACAGGAGCTCCTATAATTCACCCCTCCACTTT.

This rearrangement joins TRBV12-3 or TRBV12-4 to TRBJ1-2, with D possibly matching TRBD1 (6 bases). This CDR3 has 13 amino acids. V was trimmed by 5 bases and J by 4 bases, leaving 11 bases between them. CDR3 loop: CASSSRGGYGYTF. In DNA, the CDR3 is TGTGCCAGCAGTAGTAGAGGGGGCTATGGCTACACCTTC.

This chain connects TRBV5-8 to TRBJ2-7; 8 bases are shared with TRBD1. From germline, CDR1 is SGHTS and CDR2 YDEGEE. J gave up 5 bases and V 4 bases, and 5 bases lay outside the gene matches. This CDR3 comprises 13 residues. The CDR3 nucleotides read TGTGCCAGCAGCCTTGGACAGGGTGACGAGCAGTACTTC. Amino acid sequence: CASSLGQGDEQYF.

The V gene is TRBV4-3, the J gene TRBJ2-7, with 8 bases fitting TRBD2. The CDR3 sequence is 14 residues long. The ends lost 1 base at V and 10 bases at J; junction bases unmatched: 9. Looked up from germline, CDR1 is LGHNA and CDR2 is YSLEER. The CDR3 DNA sequence: TGCGCCAGCAGCCAAGCCCTGGCGGCGGGGGGCCAGTACTTC. It codes for CASSQALAAGGQYF.